What follows is one T cell receptor (beta chain) and its context. The source of the sample is a study of T cells of healthy individuals. Trimming shortened V by 6 bases and J by 0 bases, and 11 bases separated the two germline ends. This CDR3 is 15 amino acids long. Using its own MiXCR run on the 5' RACE reads, TCRdb lists one record per CDR3 protein. The data show roughly 87,000 distinct CDR3 sequences, roughly 18% seen once. This receptor was identified in a human donor in good health. The chain is built from TRBV12-3 or TRBV12-4 and TRBJ1-4; D remains ambiguous. The CDR3 DNA reads as TGTGCCAGCAGCCTCCCCCTGGCAACTAATGAAAAACTGTTTTTT. Its translation is CASSLPLATNEKLFF.